This is a list of T cell receptor beta chains from one sample in a study of control samples from healthy donors and cancer patients. Assay used: immunoSEQ multiplex PCR; TCRdb lists only in-frame clones, some missing. Among 70,000 to 90,000 clones listed, 94% were seen once. Sequencing used blood. The receptors derive from a woman in her thirties or forties in good health. Each CDR3 is given with its conserved first and last residue. The D gene is left open where the match is weak.

v_call: TRBV9
j_call: TRBJ2-3
d_call: NA
cdr3_nt: TGTGCCAGCAGCCAGGGGTGGTTATCAGATACGCAGTATTTT
cdr3_aa: CASSQGWLSDTQYF

v_call: TRBV4-1
j_call: TRBJ2-2
d_call: NA
cdr3_nt: TGCGCCAGCAGCCGCATAAGAAACACCGGGGAGCTGTTTTTT
cdr3_aa: CASSRIRNTGELFF

v_call: TRBV27
j_call: TRBJ1-6
d_call: TRBD1
cdr3_nt: TGTGCCAGCAGTACCGCGACAGGGGGCTTTCAACCCCTCCACTTT
cdr3_aa: CASSTATGGFQPLHF

v_call: TRBV7-2
j_call: TRBJ1-3
d_call: NA
cdr3_nt: TGTGCCAGCAGCCCGCACAGGGTATCGGGAAACACCATATATTTT
cdr3_aa: CASSPHRVSGNTIYF

v_call: TRBV4-1
j_call: TRBJ1-5
d_call: TRBD1
cdr3_nt: TGCGCCAGCAGCCAAGGGACAGGGAGCGGCATTCAGCCCCAGCATTTT
cdr3_aa: CASSQGTGSGIQPQHF

v_call: TRBV20-1
j_call: TRBJ2-1
d_call: NA
cdr3_nt: TGCAGTGCTAGAGTAGGCAATGAGCAGTTCTTC
cdr3_aa: CSARVGNEQFF

v_call: TRBV27
j_call: TRBJ1-2
d_call: NA
cdr3_nt: TGTGCCAGCAGTTTTAACTCTGGGGGAGGCTACACCTTC
cdr3_aa: CASSFNSGGGYTF

v_call: TRBV7-3
j_call: TRBJ1-4
d_call: NA
cdr3_nt: TGTGCCAGCAGCTTGACTCCGACAGTCCTAACAGGAGAAAAACTGTTTTTT
cdr3_aa: CASSLTPTVLTGEKLFF

v_call: TRBV27
j_call: TRBJ2-5
d_call: NA
cdr3_nt: TGTGCCAGCAGTAGAAGGCCCCAAGAGACCCAGTACTTC
cdr3_aa: CASSRRPQETQYF

v_call: TRBV6-1
j_call: TRBJ2-7
d_call: TRBD2
cdr3_nt: TGTGCCAGCAGTGAAGGACTAGCGGGAACCTACGAGCAGTACTTC
cdr3_aa: CASSEGLAGTYEQYF

v_call: TRBV6-1
j_call: TRBJ1-4
d_call: NA
cdr3_nt: TGTGCCAGCAGTGACCCGACAAGTGGGGAAAAACTGTTTTTT
cdr3_aa: CASSDPTSGEKLFF

v_call: TRBV10-3
j_call: TRBJ2-1
d_call: TRBD2
cdr3_nt: TGTGCCATCAGTAGCGGGATAGGTTCCTACAATGAGCAGTTCTTC
cdr3_aa: CAISSGIGSYNEQFF

v_call: TRBV6-5
j_call: TRBJ2-7
d_call: TRBD1
cdr3_nt: TGTGCCAGCAGTTACTCTCTCAGGACAGGGCACTACGAGCAGTACTTC
cdr3_aa: CASSYSLRTGHYEQYF

v_call: TRBV30
j_call: TRBJ1-2
d_call: NA
cdr3_nt: TGTGCCTGGAGTGTAGATAACTATGGCTACACCTTC
cdr3_aa: CAWSVDNYGYTF

v_call: TRBV4-1
j_call: TRBJ2-2
d_call: NA
cdr3_nt: TGCGCCAGCAGCCCCAGATTGGGAGGCATAACGAACACCGGGGAGCTGTTTTTT
cdr3_aa: CASSPRLGGITNTGELFF

v_call: TRBV2
j_call: TRBJ2-1
d_call: NA
cdr3_nt: TGTGCCAGCAGTGAAGCGACAGCTGCGGAGTCTCCTTTTAATGAGCAGTTCTTC
cdr3_aa: CASSEATAAESPFNEQFF